Described below is a single TCR beta chain sequence and its context. This entry is derived from a study of PD-1 blockade in classical Hodgkin lymphoma. Clones were sequenced by immunoSEQ multiplex PCR, and TCRdb holds only the in-frame ones, with some missing. The table records about 20,000 clones, 88% of them present only once. Described time point: cycle 4 day 1 (C4D1), after 5 to 7 weeks of nivolumab. The patients all showed relapse after autologous stem cell transplantation, while their brentuximab vedotin exposure varied. Thawed PBMCs were subjected to magnetic negative selection, which yielded isolated CD8+ T cells. The sequence came from a human donor with classical Hodgkin lymphoma. This specimen was CD8+ T cells from blood, taken before the fourth cycle of nivolumab.

The CDR3 nucleotides read TGTGCCACCAGCAGAGCACCCTACAAAGGCTACACCTTC. This codes for CATSRAPYKGYTF. This sequence joins TRBV15 and TRBJ1-2; unclear D gene. V was trimmed by 1 base and J by 8 bases, leaving 11 bases between them. Germline CDR1 LNHNV, CDR2 YYDKDF (reference sequence). This CDR3 is 13 amino acids long.